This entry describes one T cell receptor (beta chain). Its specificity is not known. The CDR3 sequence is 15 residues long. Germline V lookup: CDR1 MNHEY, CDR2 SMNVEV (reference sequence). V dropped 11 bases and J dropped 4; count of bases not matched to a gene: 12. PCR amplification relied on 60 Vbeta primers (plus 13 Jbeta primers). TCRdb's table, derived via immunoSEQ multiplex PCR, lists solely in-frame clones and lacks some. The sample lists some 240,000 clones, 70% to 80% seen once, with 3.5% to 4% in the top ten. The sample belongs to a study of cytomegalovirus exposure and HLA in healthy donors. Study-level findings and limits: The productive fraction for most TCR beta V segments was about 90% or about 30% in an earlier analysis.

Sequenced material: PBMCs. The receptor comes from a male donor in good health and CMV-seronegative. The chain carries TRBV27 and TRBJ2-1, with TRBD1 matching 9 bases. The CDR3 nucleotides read TGTGCCGCCTCAGTTTTAGGACAGGGGTACAATGAGCAGTTCTTC. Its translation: CAASVLGQGYNEQFF.